Here is one TCR beta chain with its context. The entry originates in a study of blood T cell repertoires in COVID-19. Across the study: Researchers got acute and convalescent COVID-19 samples from the United States, Italy and Spain. T cells, B-cell-depleted T cells, or PBMCs supplied cDNA or gDNA.

Trimming left V 3 bases short and J 2 bases short, with 7 bases between. The CDR3 sequence is 14 residues long. Germline V lookup: CDR1 MDHEN, CDR2 SYDVKM. In the source study's methods: It was from reference gene primer amplification that nucleated cell counts were estimated. Assay: immunoSEQ multiplex PCR; the TCRdb copy retains only in-frame clones and omits some. D and trimming come from the DNA, and the V and J calls and clone size come from that table. Found here are some 90,000 clones, 90% of them singletons; the top ten hold approximately 4%. Sequencing was performed on peripheral blood. V and J are TRBV28 and TRBJ2-2, with D perhaps matching TRBD2 (6 bases). The receptor was derived from a woman of 80 years or more with active or convalescent COVID-19. The CDR3 sequence is CASSLRGNTGELFF. CDR3 bases: TGTGCCAGCAGTTTGCGGGGAAACACCGGGGAGCTGTTTTTT. Drawing the rest from reference TRBV28 and TRBJ2-2, the complete variable domain is DVKVTQSSRYLVKRTGEKVFLECVQDMDHENMFWYRQDPGLGLRLIYFSYDVKMKEKGDIPEGYSVSREKKERFSLILESASTNQTSMYLCASSLRGNTGELFFGEGSRLTVL.